Many counts were recorded for the clone carrying this TCR beta chain. The antigen is unknown. The data are from a study of T cells in Graves' hyperthyroidism and ophthalmopathy. Broader study findings: The model forecast ophthalmopathy, anticipating it by a median approximately 6.1 months before onset.

The CDR3 loop spans 14 amino acids. V dropped 3 bases and J dropped 13 bases, with 19 bases sitting between them. The germline V gene encodes CDR1 MDHEN and CDR2 SYDVKM. When ophthalmopathy did not progress within 18 months, Graves' hyperthyroidism was considered stable. The hyperthyroidism was newly diagnosed and had lasted under 2 months; the patients were aged 18 to 65. What was amplified from RNA transcripts were TCR beta CDR3 regions. Researchers ran a first-round RT-PCR on the TCR CDR3 using the HTBI primer set. TCRdb processed the multiplex PCR reads anew with MiXCR; each CDR3 protein has one entry. Of about 710,000 distinct CDR3 sequences in the sample, about a sixth were seen once.

Specimen: blood. This sequence was found in a man aged 18 to 30 with Graves' hyperthyroidism. The chain employs TRBV28 and TRBJ2-1, with no clear D. The CDR3 here is CASSLSPPDQAQFF. CDR3 in DNA: TGTGCCAGCAGTTTGTCTCCACCGGATCAGGCCCAGTTCTTC.